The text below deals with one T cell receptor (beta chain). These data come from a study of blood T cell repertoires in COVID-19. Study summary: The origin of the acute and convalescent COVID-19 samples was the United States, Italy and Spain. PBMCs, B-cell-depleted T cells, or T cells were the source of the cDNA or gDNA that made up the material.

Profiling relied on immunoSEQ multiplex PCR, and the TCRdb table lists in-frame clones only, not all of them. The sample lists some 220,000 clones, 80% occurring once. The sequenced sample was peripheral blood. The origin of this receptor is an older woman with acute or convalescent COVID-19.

The CDR3 region is CASSLAGHIVLTQYF. The CDR3 DNA follows: TGTGCCAGCAGCTTAGCGGGACACATTGTTTTGACCCAGTACTTC. The rearrangement joins TRBV7-8 to TRBJ2-5, with a weak D call TRBD1 (6 bases). This CDR3 comprises 15 residues. Germline V gene lookup returns CDR1 SGHVS and CDR2 FQNEAQ. Trimming shortened V by 0 bases and J by 7 bases, and 15 bases separated the two germline ends. Full variable domain (rest looked up from reference TRBV7-8 and TRBJ2-5): GAGVSQSPRYKVAKRGQDVALRCDPISGHVSLFWYQQALGQGPEFLTYFQNEAQLDKSGLPSDRFFAERPEGSVSTLKIQRTQQEDSAVYLCASSLAGHIVLTQYFGPGTRLLVL.